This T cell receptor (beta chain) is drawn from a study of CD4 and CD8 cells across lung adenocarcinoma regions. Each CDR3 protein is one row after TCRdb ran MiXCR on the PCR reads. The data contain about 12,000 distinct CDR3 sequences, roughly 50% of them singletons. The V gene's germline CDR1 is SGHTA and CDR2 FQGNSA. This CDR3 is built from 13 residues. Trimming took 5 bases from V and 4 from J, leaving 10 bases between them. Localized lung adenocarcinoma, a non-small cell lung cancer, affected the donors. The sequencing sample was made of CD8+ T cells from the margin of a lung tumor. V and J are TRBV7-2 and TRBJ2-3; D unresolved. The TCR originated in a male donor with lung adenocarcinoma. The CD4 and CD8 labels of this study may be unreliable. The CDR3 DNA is TGTGCCAGCAGCAGTGGCGTTTCAGATACGCAGTATTTT. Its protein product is CASSSGVSDTQYF.